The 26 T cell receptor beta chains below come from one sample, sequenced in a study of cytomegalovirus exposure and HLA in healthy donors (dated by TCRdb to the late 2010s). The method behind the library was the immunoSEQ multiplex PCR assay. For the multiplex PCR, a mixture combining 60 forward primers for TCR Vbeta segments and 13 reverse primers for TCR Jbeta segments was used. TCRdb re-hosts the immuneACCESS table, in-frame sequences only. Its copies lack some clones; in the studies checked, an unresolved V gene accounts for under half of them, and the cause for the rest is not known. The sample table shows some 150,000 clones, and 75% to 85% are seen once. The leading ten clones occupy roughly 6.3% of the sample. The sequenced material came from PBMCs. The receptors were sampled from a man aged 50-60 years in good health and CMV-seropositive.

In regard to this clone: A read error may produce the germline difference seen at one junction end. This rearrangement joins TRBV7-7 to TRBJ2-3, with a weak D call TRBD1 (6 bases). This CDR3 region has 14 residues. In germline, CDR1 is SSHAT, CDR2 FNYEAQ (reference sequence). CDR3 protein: CASSQDSGTDTQYF. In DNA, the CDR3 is TGTGCTAGCAGCCAGGACAGTGGCACAGATACGCAGTATTTT.

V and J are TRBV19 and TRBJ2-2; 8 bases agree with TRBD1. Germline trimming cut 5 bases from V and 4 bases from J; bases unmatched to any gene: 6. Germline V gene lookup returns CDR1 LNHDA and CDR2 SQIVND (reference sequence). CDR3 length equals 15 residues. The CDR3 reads CASSWQGAGTGELFF. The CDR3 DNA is TGTGCCAGTAGTTGGCAGGGGGCGGGCACCGGGGAGCTGTTTTTT.

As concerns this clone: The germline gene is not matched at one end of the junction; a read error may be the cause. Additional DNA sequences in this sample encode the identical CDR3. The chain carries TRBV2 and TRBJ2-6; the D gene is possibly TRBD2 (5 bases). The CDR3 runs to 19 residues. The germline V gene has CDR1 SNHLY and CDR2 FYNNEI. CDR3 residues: CASSENLYSLASGANVLTF. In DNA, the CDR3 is TGCGCCAGCAGTGAAAATCTCTACTCCCTAGCCTCTGGGGCCAACGTCCTGACTTTC. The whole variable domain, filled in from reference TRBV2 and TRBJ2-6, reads EPEVTQTPSHQVTQMGQEVILRCVPISNHLYFYWYRQILGQKVEFLVSFYNNEISEKSEIFDDQFSVERPDGSNFTLKIRSTKLEDSAMYFCASSENLYSLASGANVLTFGAGSRLTVL.

In nucleotides, the CDR3 is TGTGCCAGCAGTTTATTATTGGGCGGGAGGTCCTCCGGGGAGCTGTTTTTT. Residues: CASSLLLGGRSSGELFF. The chain joins TRBV27 to TRBJ2-2, with TRBD2 identical over 8 bases. The junction had 10 bases not matched to a gene; V was cut back by 1 base and J by 6 bases. This CDR3 contains 17 residues. The germline gives CDR1 MNHEY, CDR2 SMNVEV (reference sequence).

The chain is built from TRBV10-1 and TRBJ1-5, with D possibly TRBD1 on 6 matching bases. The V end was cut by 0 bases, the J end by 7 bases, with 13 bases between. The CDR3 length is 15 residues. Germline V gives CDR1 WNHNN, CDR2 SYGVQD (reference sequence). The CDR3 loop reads CASSESRDNSQPQHF. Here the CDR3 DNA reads TGCGCCAGCAGTGAGTCCCGGGACAATTCCCAGCCCCAGCATTTT.

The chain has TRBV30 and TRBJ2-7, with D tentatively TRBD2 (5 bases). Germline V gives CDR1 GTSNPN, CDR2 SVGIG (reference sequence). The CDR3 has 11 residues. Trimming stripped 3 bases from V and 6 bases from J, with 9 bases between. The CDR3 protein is CAWSGRGEQYF. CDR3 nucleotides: TGTGCCTGGAGCGGTCGGGGCGAGCAGTACTTC.

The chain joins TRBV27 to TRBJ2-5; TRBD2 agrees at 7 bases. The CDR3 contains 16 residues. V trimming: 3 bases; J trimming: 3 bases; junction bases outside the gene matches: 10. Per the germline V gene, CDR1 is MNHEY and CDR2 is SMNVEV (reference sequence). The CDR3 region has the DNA TGTGCCAGCAGTTTCTCCGTGAGACTAGCAGAAGAGACCCAGTACTTC. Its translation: CASSFSVRLAEETQYF.

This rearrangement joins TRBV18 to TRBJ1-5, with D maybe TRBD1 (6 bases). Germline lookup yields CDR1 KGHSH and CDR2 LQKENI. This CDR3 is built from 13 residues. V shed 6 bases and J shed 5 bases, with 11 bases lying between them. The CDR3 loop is CASSQGLDQPQHF. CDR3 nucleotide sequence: TGTGCCAGCTCCCAGGGGTTGGATCAGCCCCAGCATTTT.

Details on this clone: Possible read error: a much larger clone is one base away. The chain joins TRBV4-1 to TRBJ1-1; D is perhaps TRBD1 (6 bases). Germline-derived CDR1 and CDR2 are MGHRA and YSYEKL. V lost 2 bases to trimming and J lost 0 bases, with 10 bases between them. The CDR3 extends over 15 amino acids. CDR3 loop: CASSQQTGLNTEAFF. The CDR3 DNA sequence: TGCGCCAGCAGCCAACAGACAGGTCTGAACACTGAAGCTTTCTTT.

The CDR3 DNA reads TGTGCCAGTAGTACAACAGGGAGCGAGCAGTACTTC. Residues: CASSTTGSEQYF. The genes are TRBV19 and TRBJ2-7; TRBD1 might be the D (6 bases). The CDR3 covers 12 residues. Germline V gene lookup returns CDR1 LNHDA and CDR2 SQIVND (reference sequence). Trimming left V 4 bases short and J 6 bases short, with 10 bases between.

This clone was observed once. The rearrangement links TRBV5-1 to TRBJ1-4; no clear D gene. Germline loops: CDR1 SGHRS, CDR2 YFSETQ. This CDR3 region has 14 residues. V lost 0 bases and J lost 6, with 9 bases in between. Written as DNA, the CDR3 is TGCGCCAGCAGCTTGGAGGGAGGTGATGAAAAACTGTTTTTT. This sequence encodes CASSLEGGDEKLFF.

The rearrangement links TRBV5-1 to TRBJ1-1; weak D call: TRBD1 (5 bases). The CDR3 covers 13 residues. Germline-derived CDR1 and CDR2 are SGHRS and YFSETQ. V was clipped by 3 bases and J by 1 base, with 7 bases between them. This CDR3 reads CASSSQGNTEAFF. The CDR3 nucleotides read TGCGCCAGCAGCTCCCAGGGGAACACTGAAGCTTTCTTT.

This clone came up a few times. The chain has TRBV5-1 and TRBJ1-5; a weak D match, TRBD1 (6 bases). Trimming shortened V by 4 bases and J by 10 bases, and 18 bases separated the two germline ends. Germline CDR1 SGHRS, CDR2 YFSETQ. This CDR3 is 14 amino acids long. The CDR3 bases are TGCGCCAGCAGCCCGGGGGGGGGCATCTCTCCCCAGCATTTT. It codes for CASSPGGGISPQHF.

CDR3 sequence (DNA): TGTGCCAGCAGCCTGAACAGGGGATTGAATCAGCCCCAGCATTTT. Translation: CASSLNRGLNQPQHF. The chain uses TRBV11-2 and TRBJ1-5; 7 bases are a match to TRBD1. Trimming took 5 bases from V and 4 from J; bases not matched to a gene: 8. Germline V gives CDR1 SGHAT, CDR2 FQNNGV. This CDR3 is built from 15 residues.

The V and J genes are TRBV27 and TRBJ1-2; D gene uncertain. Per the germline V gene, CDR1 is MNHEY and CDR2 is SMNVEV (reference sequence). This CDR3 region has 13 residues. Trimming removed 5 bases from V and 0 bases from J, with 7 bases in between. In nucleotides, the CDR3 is TGTGCCAGCAGTCGAAGCCCTAACTATGGCTACACCTTC. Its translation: CASSRSPNYGYTF.

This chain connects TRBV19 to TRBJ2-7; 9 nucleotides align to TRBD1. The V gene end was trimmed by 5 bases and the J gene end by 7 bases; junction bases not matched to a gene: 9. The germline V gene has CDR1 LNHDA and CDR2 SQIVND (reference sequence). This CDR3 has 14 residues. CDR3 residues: CASSPRDRVAEQYF. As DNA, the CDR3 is TGTGCCAGTAGTCCACGGGACAGGGTAGCTGAGCAGTACTTC.

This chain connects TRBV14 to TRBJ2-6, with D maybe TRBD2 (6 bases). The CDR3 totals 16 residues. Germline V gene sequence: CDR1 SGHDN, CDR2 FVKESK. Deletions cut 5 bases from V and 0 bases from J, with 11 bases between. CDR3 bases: TGTGCCAGCAGCGAGGGACTGTCCTCTGGGGCCAACGTCCTGACTTTC. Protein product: CASSEGLSSGANVLTF.

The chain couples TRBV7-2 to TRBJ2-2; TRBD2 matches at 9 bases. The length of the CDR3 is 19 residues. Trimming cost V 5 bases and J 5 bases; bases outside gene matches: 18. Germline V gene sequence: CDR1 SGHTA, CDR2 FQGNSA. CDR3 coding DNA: TGTGCCAGCAGCCTAAGGCGTGGTCGTAGCGGGAGTTTAACCGGGGAGCTGTTTTTT. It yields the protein CASSLRRGRSGSLTGELFF.

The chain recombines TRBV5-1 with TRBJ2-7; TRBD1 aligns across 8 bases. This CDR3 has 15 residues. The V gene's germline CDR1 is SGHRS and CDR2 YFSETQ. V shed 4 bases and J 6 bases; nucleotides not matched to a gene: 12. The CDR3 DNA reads TGCGCCAGCAGCAGCGGACAGGGAATGGCTCTCGAGCAGTACTTC. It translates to CASSSGQGMALEQYF.

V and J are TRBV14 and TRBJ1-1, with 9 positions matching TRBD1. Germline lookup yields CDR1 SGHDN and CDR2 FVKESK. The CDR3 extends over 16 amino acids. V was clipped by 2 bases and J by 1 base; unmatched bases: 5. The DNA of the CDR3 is TGTGCCAGCAGCCAAAACAGGGGGCGCGGGAACACTGAAGCTTTCTTT. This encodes CASSQNRGRGNTEAFF.

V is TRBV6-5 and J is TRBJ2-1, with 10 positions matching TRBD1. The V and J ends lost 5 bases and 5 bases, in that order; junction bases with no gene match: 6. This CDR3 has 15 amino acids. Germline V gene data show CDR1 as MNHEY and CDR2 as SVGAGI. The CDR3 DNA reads TGTGCCAGCAGTCGTCCGGACAGGGGGGACAATGAGCAGTTCTTC. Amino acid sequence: CASSRPDRGDNEQFF.

The CDR3 DNA is TGCGCCAGCAGCCAAGCGGGGGGCACCTACGAGCAGTACTTC. This translates into CASSQAGGTYEQYF. The chain carries TRBV4-1 and TRBJ2-7, with D possibly TRBD2 on 7 matching bases. Germline lookup yields CDR1 MGHRA and CDR2 YSYEKL. This CDR3 spans 14 amino acids. V was pared by 1 base and J by 2 bases, with 9 bases between.

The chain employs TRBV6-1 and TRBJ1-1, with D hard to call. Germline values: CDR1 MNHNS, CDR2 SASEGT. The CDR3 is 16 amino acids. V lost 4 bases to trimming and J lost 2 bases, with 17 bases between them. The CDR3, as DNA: TGTGCCAGCAGTGTTAAAGGTCTGAGGTCCAACACTGAAGCTTTCTTT. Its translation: CASSVKGLRSNTEAFF.

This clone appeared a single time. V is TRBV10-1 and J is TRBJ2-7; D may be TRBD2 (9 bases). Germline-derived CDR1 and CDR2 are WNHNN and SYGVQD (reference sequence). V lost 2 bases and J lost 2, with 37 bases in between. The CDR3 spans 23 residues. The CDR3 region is CASSEVFRDRSGLANRGPYEQYF. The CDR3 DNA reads TGCGCCAGCAGTGAGGTCTTCCGGGACAGGTCGGGACTAGCTAATCGAGGGCCCTACGAGCAGTACTTC.

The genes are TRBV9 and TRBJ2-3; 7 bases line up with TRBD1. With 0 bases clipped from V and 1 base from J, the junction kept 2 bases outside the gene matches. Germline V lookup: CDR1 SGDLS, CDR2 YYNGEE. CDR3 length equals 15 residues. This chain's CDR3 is CASSVEGGGTDTQYF. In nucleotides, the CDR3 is TGTGCCAGCAGCGTAGAAGGGGGCGGCACAGATACGCAGTATTTT.

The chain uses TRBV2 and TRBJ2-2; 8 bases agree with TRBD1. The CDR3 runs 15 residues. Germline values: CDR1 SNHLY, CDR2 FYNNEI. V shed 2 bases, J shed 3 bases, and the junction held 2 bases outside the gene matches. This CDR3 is CASSESGGHTGELFF. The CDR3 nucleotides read TGTGCCAGCAGTGAATCAGGGGGCCACACCGGGGAGCTGTTTTTT.